A selection of T cell receptor beta chains follows, all from one sample in a study of CD8+ T cells in alopecia areata. Sequenced by immunoSEQ multiplex PCR; TCRdb stores in-frame clones only, minus some. The table includes more than 90,000 clones, roughly 69% detected once. The sequencing sample was made of CD4+ T cells sorted from blood. These receptors were taken from a human donor in good health. Both conserved end residues are part of each CDR3. Fields, in order: J gene, clone size, V gene, CDR3 length, D gene, CDR3 protein, CDR3 DNA. D genes are given only for firm matches. Clone sizes are given selectively: once, few, many, or a class where the clone is expanded.

J gene: TRBJ2-6; clone size: once; V gene: TRBV5-1; CDR3 length: 17; D gene: -; CDR3 protein: CASSSPGASSGANVLTF; CDR3 DNA: TGCGCCAGCAGCTCCCCCGGGGCTTCCTCCGGGGCCAACGTCCTGACTTTC
J gene: TRBJ2-5; clone size: -; V gene: TRBV11-2; CDR3 length: 17; D gene: TRBD2; CDR3 protein: CASSLVRLAGGQETQYF; CDR3 DNA: TGTGCCAGCAGCTTAGTGAGGCTAGCGGGGGGTCAAGAGACCCAGTACTTC
J gene: TRBJ1-5; clone size: once; V gene: TRBV5-1; CDR3 length: 15; D gene: -; CDR3 protein: CASSSTGDSNQPQHF; CDR3 DNA: TGCGCCAGCAGCTCTACAGGTGATAGCAATCAGCCCCAGCATTTT
J gene: TRBJ2-7; clone size: -; V gene: TRBV29-1; CDR3 length: 13; D gene: -; CDR3 protein: CSVEGLGNYEQYF; CDR3 DNA: TGCAGCGTTGAGGGCCTAGGAAACTACGAGCAGTACTTC
J gene: TRBJ1-2; clone size: -; V gene: TRBV30; CDR3 length: 12; D gene: TRBD1; CDR3 protein: CAWGGQSYGYTF; CDR3 DNA: TGTGCCTGGGGGGGACAGAGTTATGGCTACACCTTC
J gene: TRBJ1-1; clone size: -; V gene: TRBV23-1; CDR3 length: 17; D gene: TRBD1; CDR3 protein: CASDLQTGDLMGTEAFF; CDR3 DNA: TGCGCCAGCGATCTACAGACAGGGGACCTAATGGGCACTGAAGCTTTCTTT
J gene: TRBJ2-1; clone size: -; V gene: TRBV15; CDR3 length: 15; D gene: -; CDR3 protein: CATSSTTGAYNEQFF; CDR3 DNA: TGTGCCACCAGTTCTACCACAGGAGCCTACAATGAGCAGTTCTTC
J gene: TRBJ1-3; clone size: -; V gene: TRBV7-2; CDR3 length: 15; D gene: -; CDR3 protein: CASSLEIGPGNTIYF; CDR3 DNA: TGTGCCAGCAGCTTAGAGATAGGGCCTGGAAACACCATATATTTT
J gene: TRBJ2-7; clone size: -; V gene: TRBV11-2; CDR3 length: 10; D gene: -; CDR3 protein: CASSLIEQYF; CDR3 DNA: TGTGCCAGCAGCTTGATCGAGCAGTACTTC
J gene: TRBJ1-6; clone size: -; V gene: TRBV4-1; CDR3 length: 18; D gene: -; CDR3 protein: CASSQGNRGSSYNSPLHF; CDR3 DNA: TGCGCCAGCAGCCAAGGGAACCGCGGGAGCTCCTATAATTCACCCCTCCACTTT
J gene: TRBJ1-2; clone size: -; V gene: TRBV27; CDR3 length: 15; D gene: TRBD1; CDR3 protein: CASSLSGGGRYGYTF; CDR3 DNA: TGTGCCAGCAGTTTATCAGGGGGCGGGAGGTATGGCTACACCTTC
J gene: TRBJ2-7; clone size: -; V gene: TRBV6-5; CDR3 length: 14; D gene: TRBD1; CDR3 protein: CASSADRGSYEQYF; CDR3 DNA: TGTGCCAGCAGTGCCGACAGGGGATCCTACGAGCAGTACTTC
J gene: TRBJ2-2; clone size: few; V gene: TRBV6-5; CDR3 length: 11; D gene: -; CDR3 protein: CASSSTGELFF; CDR3 DNA: TGTGCCAGCAGTTCCACCGGGGAGCTGTTTTTT
J gene: TRBJ1-2; clone size: -; V gene: TRBV29-1; CDR3 length: 12; D gene: -; CDR3 protein: CSVNRALYGYTF; CDR3 DNA: TGCAGCGTTAACAGGGCCCTCTATGGCTACACCTTC
J gene: TRBJ2-5; clone size: -; V gene: TRBV9; CDR3 length: 13; D gene: -; CDR3 protein: CASSVATAETQYF; CDR3 DNA: TGTGCCAGCAGCGTAGCTACTGCGGAGACCCAGTACTTC
J gene: TRBJ1-1; clone size: -; V gene: TRBV5-1; CDR3 length: 14; D gene: -; CDR3 protein: CASSFAGNFQGAFF; CDR3 DNA: TGCGCCAGCAGCTTTGCGGGGAACTTTCAGGGAGCTTTCTTT
J gene: TRBJ2-5; clone size: once; V gene: TRBV4-1; CDR3 length: 15; D gene: -; CDR3 protein: CASSPRQGGTETQYF; CDR3 DNA: TGCGCCAGCAGCCCCCGGCAGGGGGGGACAGAGACCCAGTACTTC
J gene: TRBJ2-3; clone size: -; V gene: TRBV5-6; CDR3 length: 14; D gene: TRBD1; CDR3 protein: CASSPPGQGNTQYF; CDR3 DNA: TGTGCCAGCAGCCCGCCGGGACAGGGGAATACGCAGTATTTT
J gene: TRBJ2-3; clone size: -; V gene: TRBV5-1; CDR3 length: 15; D gene: TRBD2; CDR3 protein: CASSLERGETDTQYF; CDR3 DNA: TGCGCCAGCAGCTTGGAGCGGGGTGAGACAGATACGCAGTATTTT
J gene: TRBJ1-6; clone size: -; V gene: TRBV14; CDR3 length: 15; D gene: TRBD1; CDR3 protein: CASSQSGTANSPLHF; CDR3 DNA: TGTGCCAGCAGCCAATCGGGGACAGCCAATTCACCCCTCCACTTT
J gene: TRBJ2-2; clone size: -; V gene: TRBV7-2; CDR3 length: 15; D gene: -; CDR3 protein: CASSLIIGGYGELFF; CDR3 DNA: TGTGCCAGCAGCTTAATTATCGGGGGCTACGGGGAGCTGTTTTTT
J gene: TRBJ1-6; clone size: -; V gene: TRBV27; CDR3 length: 15; D gene: -; CDR3 protein: CASGLTGTYNSPLHF; CDR3 DNA: TGTGCCAGCGGCCTGACAGGCACCTATAATTCACCCCTCCACTTT